The TCR beta chain under discussion was sequenced for a study of blood T cell repertoires in COVID-19. Overall study context: From the United States, Italy and Spain came samples of acute and convalescent COVID-19. T cells, B-cell-depleted T cells, or PBMCs supplied cDNA or gDNA.

In the source study's methods: Amplification of reference gene primers was used by the study to estimate nucleated cell counts. Only in-frame clones appear in the TCRdb table, and some are missing; sequencing was by immunoSEQ multiplex PCR. The DNA was the basis for D and trimming; V, J and clone size are from that table. The table has 150,000 to 180,000 clones, over 60% seen once. This clone was recorded only once. Germline lookup yields CDR1 MNHEY and CDR2 SVGAGI. V was clipped by 6 bases and J by 4 bases, with 16 bases between them. The CDR3 spans 15 residues. Sequenced material: peripheral blood. J is TRBJ2-1 and V is TRBV6-5; D possibly corresponds to TRBD1 (6 bases). This receptor was taken from a man older than 75 with acute or convalescent COVID-19. The CDR3 DNA reads as TGTGCCAGCAGCGCCCGGCTGGACAGTTACAATGAGCAGTTCTTC. Encoded protein: CASSARLDSYNEQFF.